This TCR beta chain originates from a study of cytotoxic CD8 clonotypes in ibrutinib-treated CLL. Trimming pared 3 bases from V and 0 bases from J, leaving 12 bases between. The CDR3 totals 15 residues. Germline-derived CDR1 and CDR2 are GTSNPN and SVGIG (reference sequence). Profiling relied on immunoSEQ multiplex PCR, and the TCRdb table lists in-frame clones only, not all of them. Found here are some 200,000 clones, about four fifths of them singletons; the top ten hold 11%. The chain links TRBV30 to TRBJ1-3; D is unresolved. The sequenced sample was PBMCs, obtained after 12 months of ibrutinib treatment. The source is a human donor with chronic lymphocytic leukemia. CDR3 residues: CAWRQGRYSGNTIYF. DNA for the CDR3: TGTGCCTGGAGGCAAGGACGGTACTCTGGAAACACCATATATTTT.